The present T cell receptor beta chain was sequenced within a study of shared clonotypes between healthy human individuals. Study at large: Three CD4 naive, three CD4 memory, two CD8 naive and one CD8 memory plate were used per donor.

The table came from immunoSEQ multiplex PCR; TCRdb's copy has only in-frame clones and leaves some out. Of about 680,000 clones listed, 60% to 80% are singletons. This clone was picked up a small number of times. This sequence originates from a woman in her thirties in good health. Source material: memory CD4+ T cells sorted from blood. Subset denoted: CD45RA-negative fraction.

The CDR3 is CASSEMQGRTEAFF. CDR3 nucleotide sequence: TGCGCCAGCAGTGAGATGCAGGGACGCACTGAAGCTTTCTTT. The V call is TRBV10-2, the J call TRBJ1-1, with D possibly being TRBD1 (5 bases). The V end lost 2 bases, the J end lost 4 bases, and 11 bases lay between the germline ends. The CDR3 has 14 amino acids. Germline CDR1 reads WSHSY; CDR2 reads SAAADI.